Listed below are T cell receptor beta chains from one sample, sequenced in a study of T cells in Graves' hyperthyroidism and ophthalmopathy. TCRdb analysed the multiplex PCR reads with MiXCR anew, one entry per CDR3 protein. The sample comprises about 700,000 distinct CDR3 sequences, 14% of which are singletons, and approximately 10% rests with the top ten. The sequenced sample was blood. All receptors come from a woman younger than 35 with Graves' hyperthyroidism. CDR3s include the opening cysteine and the closing phenylalanine or tryptophan. D genes are given only for firm matches. Expanded clones get a size class; other rows say once, few or many, or leave the size out.

clone_size	d_call	v_call	j_call	cdr3_aa	cdr3_nt
many	TRBD1	TRBV7-8	TRBJ1-4	CASSLPTGLANEKLFF	TGTGCCAGCAGCCTTCCGACAGGGCTCGCTAATGAAAAACTGTTTTTT
many	NA	TRBV11-1	TRBJ2-7	CASSLDSEQYF	TGTGCCAGCAGCTTAGACAGCGAGCAGTACTTC
few	TRBD1	TRBV6-5	TRBJ1-4	CASSYSGTVEKLFF	TGTGCCAGCAGTTACTCCGGGACAGTTGAAAAACTGTTTTTT
NA	NA	TRBV5-1	TRBJ2-5	CASSSDRFSQETQYF	TGCGCCAGCAGCTCGGACAGATTTTCGCAAGAGACCCAGTACTTC
many	NA	TRBV11-2	TRBJ2-1	CASSFTYNEQFF	TGTGCCAGCAGCTTCACCTACAATGAGCAGTTCTTC
NA	NA	TRBV15	TRBJ1-5	CATSRVDQPQHF	TGTGCCACCAGCAGAGTGGATCAGCCCCAGCATTTT
many	TRBD2	TRBV6-2/TRBV6-3	TRBJ2-1	CASSTRTSGRAATYNEQFF	TGTGCCAGCAGTACTAGGACTAGCGGGAGGGCCGCGACCTACAATGAGCAGTTCTTC
many	NA	TRBV27	TRBJ2-7	CASSLTAALRPYEQYF	TGTGCCAGCAGCCTTACAGCGGCACTCAGGCCCTACGAGCAGTACTTC
many	NA	TRBV24-1	TRBJ2-1	CATSDLTEQFF	TGTGCCACCAGTGATTTGACGGAGCAGTTCTTC
many	TRBD2	TRBV7-2	TRBJ2-7	CASSSPPRGTSGSYEQYF	TGTGCCAGCAGCTCACCCCCCCGAGGGACTAGCGGGTCGTACGAGCAGTACTTC
few	TRBD1	TRBV4-1	TRBJ1-4	CASSRRGGADEKLFF	TGCGCCAGCAGCCGAAGAGGGGGCGCAGATGAAAAACTGTTTTTT
few	NA	TRBV5-5	TRBJ2-1	CASSSIRAQGGFGNEQLF	TGTGCCAGCAGCTCGATCCGCGCACAGGGAGGTTTCGGGAATGAGCAGCTCTTC